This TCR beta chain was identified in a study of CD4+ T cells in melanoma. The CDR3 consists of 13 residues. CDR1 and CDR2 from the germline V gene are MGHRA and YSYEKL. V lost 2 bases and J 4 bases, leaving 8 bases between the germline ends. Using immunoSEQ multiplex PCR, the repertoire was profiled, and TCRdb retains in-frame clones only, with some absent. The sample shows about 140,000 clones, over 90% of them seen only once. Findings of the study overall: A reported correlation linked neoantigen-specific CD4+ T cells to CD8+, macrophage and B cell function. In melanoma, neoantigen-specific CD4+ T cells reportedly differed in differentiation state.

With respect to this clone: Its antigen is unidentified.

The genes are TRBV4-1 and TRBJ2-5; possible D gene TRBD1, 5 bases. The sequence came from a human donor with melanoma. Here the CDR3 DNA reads TGCGCCAGCAGCCAAAGGGGTCGAGAGACCCAGTACTTC. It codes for CASSQRGRETQYF.